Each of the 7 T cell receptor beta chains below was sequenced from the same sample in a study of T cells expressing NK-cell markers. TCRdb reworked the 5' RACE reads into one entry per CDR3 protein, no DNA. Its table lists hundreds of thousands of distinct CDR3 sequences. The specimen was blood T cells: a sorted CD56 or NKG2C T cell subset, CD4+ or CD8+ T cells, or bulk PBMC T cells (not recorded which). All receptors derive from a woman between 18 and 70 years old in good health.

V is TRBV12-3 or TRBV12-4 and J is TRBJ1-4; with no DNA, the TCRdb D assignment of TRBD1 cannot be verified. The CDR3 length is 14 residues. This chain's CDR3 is CASSLSLRNEKLFF.

The CDR3 region is CASSLGGQTRNTIYF. J is TRBJ1-3 and V is TRBV5-4; TCRdb designates TRBD1, a call that cannot be tested without DNA. This CDR3 is 15 amino acids long. Germline CDR1 SGHNT, CDR2 YYREEE (reference sequence).

The CDR3 loop is CASSAGGVTSGSTDTQYF. J is TRBJ2-3 and V is TRBV5-1; TCRdb's D call, TRBD1, is unchecked because there is no DNA. CDR1 is SGHRS and CDR2 is YFSETQ in the germline V gene. The CDR3 contains 18 residues. Drawing the rest from reference TRBV5-1 and TRBJ2-3, the complete variable domain is KAGVTQTPRYLIKTRGQQVTLSCSPISGHRSVSWYQQTPGQGLQFLFEYFSETQRNKGNFPGRFSGRQFSNSRSEMNVSTLELGDSALYLCASSAGGVTSGSTDTQYFGPGTRLTVL.

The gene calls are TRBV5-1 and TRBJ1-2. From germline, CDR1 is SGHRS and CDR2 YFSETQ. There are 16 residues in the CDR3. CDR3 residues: CASSLTRTDVGYGYTF.

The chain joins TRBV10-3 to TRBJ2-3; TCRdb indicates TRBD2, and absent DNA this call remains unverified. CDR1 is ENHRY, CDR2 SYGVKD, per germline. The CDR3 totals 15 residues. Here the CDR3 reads CAISESPSRTDTQYF.

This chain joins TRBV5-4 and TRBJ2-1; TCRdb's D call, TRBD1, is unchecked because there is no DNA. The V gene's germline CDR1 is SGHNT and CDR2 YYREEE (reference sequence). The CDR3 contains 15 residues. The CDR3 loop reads CASSRGGPDYNEQFF.

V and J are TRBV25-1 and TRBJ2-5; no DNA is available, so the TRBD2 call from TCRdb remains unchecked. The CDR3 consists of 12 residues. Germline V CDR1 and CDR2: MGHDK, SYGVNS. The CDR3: CASHRRGETQYF.